The rows below give T cell receptor beta chains drawn from one sample of a study of blood T cell repertoires in COVID-19. Using immunoSEQ multiplex PCR, the repertoire was profiled, and TCRdb retains in-frame clones only, with some absent. The sample yields around 200,000 clones, about 83% seen once. The material sequenced was peripheral blood. Receptors were obtained from a young woman who had recovered from COVID-19. Each CDR3 is given with its conserved first and last residue. Fields, in order: V gene, J gene, D gene, clone size, CDR3 DNA, CDR3 protein. The D gene is left open where the match is weak. Where a row states a size, it is once, few, many or the class of an expanded clone; other rows omit it.

v_gene: TRBV7-9; j_gene: TRBJ2-5; d_gene: -; abundance: -; CDR3nt: TGTGCCAGCAGCCCCTTCGGACAGGAGGGAGAGACCCAGTACTTC; CDR3aa: CASSPFGQEGETQYF
v_gene: TRBV5-6; j_gene: TRBJ1-2; d_gene: -; abundance: -; CDR3nt: TGTGCCAGCAGCTTAAGACAGGACTATGGCTACACCTTC; CDR3aa: CASSLRQDYGYTF
v_gene: TRBV3-1/TRBV3-2; j_gene: TRBJ2-2; d_gene: TRBD2; abundance: -; CDR3nt: TGTGCCAGCAGCCACAGGACTAGCGGGAGCACCGGGGAGCTGTTTTTT; CDR3aa: CASSHRTSGSTGELFF
v_gene: TRBV19; j_gene: TRBJ1-1; d_gene: -; abundance: -; CDR3nt: TGTGCCAGTAGTGGTACAGTGGATCCCCTAACTGAAGCTTTCTTT; CDR3aa: CASSGTVDPLTEAFF
v_gene: TRBV5-4; j_gene: TRBJ2-1; d_gene: TRBD1; abundance: once; CDR3nt: TGTGCCAGCAGCCCGACAGGGGATGAGCAGTTCTTC; CDR3aa: CASSPTGDEQFF
v_gene: TRBV7-9; j_gene: TRBJ2-3; d_gene: TRBD1; abundance: -; CDR3nt: TGTGCCAGCAACTTCGACAGGGCGACAGATACGCAGTATTTT; CDR3aa: CASNFDRATDTQYF
v_gene: TRBV19; j_gene: TRBJ1-1; d_gene: TRBD1; abundance: -; CDR3nt: TGTGCCAGTAGTATGGGTAGTGGGGGACAGGGACGCTCCCGTACTGAAGCTTTCTTT; CDR3aa: CASSMGSGGQGRSRTEAFF
v_gene: TRBV12-3/TRBV12-4; j_gene: TRBJ2-7; d_gene: -; abundance: -; CDR3nt: TGTGCCAGCAGTGCTAGCAGCTACGAGCAGTACTTC; CDR3aa: CASSASSYEQYF
v_gene: TRBV1; j_gene: TRBJ2-3; d_gene: -; abundance: -; CDR3nt: TGCACCAGCAGCCCTAGCGGGATCACAGATACGCAGTATTTT; CDR3aa: CTSSPSGITDTQYF
v_gene: TRBV28; j_gene: TRBJ1-3; d_gene: TRBD1; abundance: -; CDR3nt: TGTGCCAGCAAATCCGGGACAGGGGGAACTGGAAACACCATATATTTT; CDR3aa: CASKSGTGGTGNTIYF
v_gene: TRBV5-5; j_gene: TRBJ2-3; d_gene: -; abundance: -; CDR3nt: TGTGCCAGCAGCACCCCTAGCATCACAGATACGCAGTATTTT; CDR3aa: CASSTPSITDTQYF
v_gene: TRBV2; j_gene: TRBJ2-1; d_gene: -; abundance: -; CDR3nt: TGTGCCACAGTGCGGGATCCGAGCTCCTACAATGAGCAGTTCTTC; CDR3aa: CATVRDPSSYNEQFF
v_gene: TRBV19; j_gene: TRBJ2-1; d_gene: -; abundance: -; CDR3nt: TGTGCCAGTAGTATAGGATACCGGTTGGGACATAGCTACAATGAGCAGTTCTTC; CDR3aa: CASSIGYRLGHSYNEQFF
v_gene: TRBV6-1; j_gene: TRBJ1-2; d_gene: -; abundance: -; CDR3nt: TGTGCCAGCAGTGAACAGGGCTCCTATGGCTACACCTTC; CDR3aa: CASSEQGSYGYTF
v_gene: TRBV7-2; j_gene: TRBJ2-6; d_gene: TRBD1; abundance: -; CDR3nt: TGTGCCAGCAGCTCACAGGGGGCTGGGGCCAACGTCCTGACTTTC; CDR3aa: CASSSQGAGANVLTF
v_gene: TRBV5-1; j_gene: TRBJ2-3; d_gene: -; abundance: -; CDR3nt: TGCGCCAGCAGCAAGGGAGGTACAGATACGCAGTATTTT; CDR3aa: CASSKGGTDTQYF
v_gene: TRBV27; j_gene: TRBJ2-1; d_gene: TRBD2; abundance: -; CDR3nt: TGTGCCAGCAGCCCGGGGAGGGGACTCTACAATGAGCAGTTCTTC; CDR3aa: CASSPGRGLYNEQFF
v_gene: TRBV20-1; j_gene: TRBJ2-7; d_gene: -; abundance: once; CDR3nt: TGCAGTGCGGGGAGGTACGAGCAGTACTTC; CDR3aa: CSAGRYEQYF
v_gene: TRBV4-2; j_gene: TRBJ2-1; d_gene: -; abundance: -; CDR3nt: TGTGCCAGCAGCTCGGAGCTCCAAACCTACAATGAGCAGTTCTTC; CDR3aa: CASSSELQTYNEQFF
v_gene: TRBV7-9; j_gene: TRBJ1-6; d_gene: -; abundance: -; CDR3nt: TGTGCCAGCAGCTTAGGGTCGGGGGACCCAAATTCACCCCTCCACTTT; CDR3aa: CASSLGSGDPNSPLHF
v_gene: TRBV28; j_gene: TRBJ1-6; d_gene: TRBD1; abundance: -; CDR3nt: TGTGCCAGCAGCCCCGTCCCGGGACAGAATTCACCCCTCCACTTT; CDR3aa: CASSPVPGQNSPLHF
v_gene: TRBV27; j_gene: TRBJ1-2; d_gene: -; abundance: -; CDR3nt: TGTGCCAGCAGTCCATCGACAGGTTTCGGCGGCTACACCTTC; CDR3aa: CASSPSTGFGGYTF
v_gene: TRBV6-2/TRBV6-3; j_gene: TRBJ1-6; d_gene: -; abundance: -; CDR3nt: TGTGCCAGCAGTTACTCTCAGGCACCCCTCCACTTT; CDR3aa: CASSYSQAPLHF
v_gene: TRBV7-9; j_gene: TRBJ1-6; d_gene: -; abundance: -; CDR3nt: TGTGCCAGCAGCACGGCCCGGACAGCAACCTCCTATAATTCACCCCTCCACTTT; CDR3aa: CASSTARTATSYNSPLHF
v_gene: TRBV9; j_gene: TRBJ1-5; d_gene: TRBD1; abundance: -; CDR3nt: TGTGCCAGCAGCACCGGGACAGGCTTGGGCCCCCAGCATTTT; CDR3aa: CASSTGTGLGPQHF
v_gene: TRBV27; j_gene: TRBJ1-2; d_gene: TRBD1; abundance: -; CDR3nt: TGTGCCAGCAGTCCCCGGACAGGGCGAGTGGGCTACACCTTC; CDR3aa: CASSPRTGRVGYTF
v_gene: TRBV28; j_gene: TRBJ1-2; d_gene: -; abundance: -; CDR3nt: TGTGCCAGCAGTACCCCGGGACATTTGAAAGAGCACTTC; CDR3aa: CASSTPGHLKEHF
v_gene: TRBV24-1; j_gene: TRBJ2-1; d_gene: TRBD2; abundance: -; CDR3nt: TGTGCCACCAGTGACGCCAGACACACTAGCGGGGGGCAGTTCTTC; CDR3aa: CATSDARHTSGGQFF
v_gene: TRBV7-2; j_gene: TRBJ2-5; d_gene: -; abundance: -; CDR3nt: TGTGCCAGCAGCTTATCCCGGGAGACCCAGTACTTC; CDR3aa: CASSLSRETQYF
v_gene: TRBV2; j_gene: TRBJ2-5; d_gene: TRBD1; abundance: few; CDR3nt: TGTGCCAGCAGGGGAAGGACAGGAGCCAAGGGAGAGACCCAGTACTTC; CDR3aa: CASRGRTGAKGETQYF
v_gene: TRBV6-4; j_gene: TRBJ2-3; d_gene: TRBD2; abundance: -; CDR3nt: TGTGCCAGCAGTCGACTAGCGGGAGTTACAGATACGCAGTATTTT; CDR3aa: CASSRLAGVTDTQYF
v_gene: TRBV15; j_gene: TRBJ2-7; d_gene: TRBD1; abundance: -; CDR3nt: TGTGCCACCAGCAGAGCGGGACAGGGAGAAGACGAGCAGTACTTC; CDR3aa: CATSRAGQGEDEQYF
v_gene: TRBV9; j_gene: TRBJ1-1; d_gene: -; abundance: few; CDR3nt: TGTGCCAGCAGCTCTCGCAGGGAGAACACTGAAGCTTTCTTT; CDR3aa: CASSSRRENTEAFF
v_gene: TRBV29-1; j_gene: TRBJ1-1; d_gene: TRBD1; abundance: -; CDR3nt: TGCAGCGTTGAATTAAGACAGGGGAGGAACACTGAAGCTTTCTTT; CDR3aa: CSVELRQGRNTEAFF
v_gene: TRBV19; j_gene: TRBJ1-5; d_gene: -; abundance: -; CDR3nt: TGTGCCAGTAGTTCGGAGATACATGGCAATCAGCCCCAGCATTTT; CDR3aa: CASSSEIHGNQPQHF
v_gene: TRBV7-2; j_gene: TRBJ2-1; d_gene: -; abundance: -; CDR3nt: TGTGCCAGCAGCTTATATGGGGCCGCGGACAATGAGCAGTTCTTC; CDR3aa: CASSLYGAADNEQFF
v_gene: TRBV29-1; j_gene: TRBJ1-1; d_gene: -; abundance: -; CDR3nt: TGCAGCTCAGACACCATGAACACTGAAGCTTTCTTT; CDR3aa: CSSDTMNTEAFF
v_gene: TRBV2; j_gene: TRBJ2-5; d_gene: TRBD1; abundance: -; CDR3nt: TGTGCCAGCAGGGTGGACAGGGTGGGGGAGACCCAGTACTTC; CDR3aa: CASRVDRVGETQYF
v_gene: TRBV13; j_gene: TRBJ2-1; d_gene: TRBD2; abundance: once; CDR3nt: TGTGCCAGCAGCTTTCCGAGCGGGGGGCCAGGGTATGAGCAGTTCTTC; CDR3aa: CASSFPSGGPGYEQFF
v_gene: TRBV7-2; j_gene: TRBJ1-3; d_gene: TRBD1; abundance: -; CDR3nt: TGTGCCAGCAGGGGGGGACAGGGGGCTAGAAACACCATATATTTT; CDR3aa: CASRGGQGARNTIYF
v_gene: TRBV10-3; j_gene: TRBJ1-5; d_gene: -; abundance: -; CDR3nt: TGTGCCATCAGTATCCGGGGGGGTGATCAGCCCCAGCATTTT; CDR3aa: CAISIRGGDQPQHF
v_gene: TRBV6-6; j_gene: TRBJ1-6; d_gene: TRBD1; abundance: -; CDR3nt: TGTGCCAGCAGTTGGAGGGACAGGGGTAATTCACCCCTCCACTTT; CDR3aa: CASSWRDRGNSPLHF
v_gene: TRBV4-1; j_gene: TRBJ2-1; d_gene: TRBD1; abundance: -; CDR3nt: TGCGCCAGCAGCATCCGGACAGGGCTGGGAAATGAGCAGTTCTTC; CDR3aa: CASSIRTGLGNEQFF
v_gene: TRBV5-8; j_gene: TRBJ1-2; d_gene: -; abundance: -; CDR3nt: TGTGCCAGCGACCGCAAAGTCGGGGGCTACACCTTC; CDR3aa: CASDRKVGGYTF
v_gene: TRBV27; j_gene: TRBJ2-1; d_gene: TRBD1; abundance: -; CDR3nt: TGTGCCAGCAGATATCAGGCGGGGACAGGTCCTGATGAGCAGTTCTTC; CDR3aa: CASRYQAGTGPDEQFF
v_gene: TRBV14; j_gene: TRBJ1-4; d_gene: -; abundance: -; CDR3nt: TGTGCCAGCAGCCCGACTGGCGGGCTTGGATCAAAACTGTTTTTT; CDR3aa: CASSPTGGLGSKLFF
v_gene: TRBV4-1; j_gene: TRBJ2-3; d_gene: TRBD2; abundance: once; CDR3nt: TGCGCCAGCAGCCAACGGAATAGCGGGAGTTCAGATACGCAGTATTTT; CDR3aa: CASSQRNSGSSDTQYF
v_gene: TRBV7-8; j_gene: TRBJ1-5; d_gene: -; abundance: -; CDR3nt: TGTGCCAGCAGCTTAGTACAGGGCAATCAGCCCCAGCATTTT; CDR3aa: CASSLVQGNQPQHF
v_gene: TRBV7-8; j_gene: TRBJ2-2; d_gene: TRBD1; abundance: -; CDR3nt: TGTGCCAGCAGCTCCCAGGGGGCGGTCGGCACCGGGGAGCTGTTTTTT; CDR3aa: CASSSQGAVGTGELFF
v_gene: TRBV3-1/TRBV3-2; j_gene: TRBJ2-4; d_gene: -; abundance: -; CDR3nt: TGTGCCAGCAGCCAAGATCAAGGGAGTTTCGCCAAAAACATTCAGTACTTC; CDR3aa: CASSQDQGSFAKNIQYF
v_gene: TRBV10-3; j_gene: TRBJ2-1; d_gene: TRBD2; abundance: -; CDR3nt: TGTGCCATCAGTGAGCGGTTGGGGACTAGCGGGAGGAACCCCGGGGGTGAGCAGTTCTTC; CDR3aa: CAISERLGTSGRNPGGEQFF
v_gene: TRBV9; j_gene: TRBJ2-3; d_gene: -; abundance: -; CDR3nt: TGTGCCAGCTCCGGGGGAAACACAGATACGCAGTATTTT; CDR3aa: CASSGGNTDTQYF
v_gene: TRBV7-2; j_gene: TRBJ1-6; d_gene: TRBD1; abundance: -; CDR3nt: TGTGCCAGCAGCTTATTTGGGGGACAGGGGAATTCACCCCTCCACTTT; CDR3aa: CASSLFGGQGNSPLHF
v_gene: TRBV2; j_gene: TRBJ1-1; d_gene: -; abundance: once; CDR3nt: TGTGCCAGCAGTGAGGGAAGGGGTTGGAACACTGAAGCTTTCTTT; CDR3aa: CASSEGRGWNTEAFF
v_gene: TRBV5-8; j_gene: TRBJ1-6; d_gene: -; abundance: once; CDR3nt: TGTGCCAGCAGCTGGGGCCTCTATAATTCACCCCTCCACTTT; CDR3aa: CASSWGLYNSPLHF
v_gene: TRBV6-6; j_gene: TRBJ1-3; d_gene: -; abundance: -; CDR3nt: TGTGCCAGCAGTTACCAGGACTATATTGGCACCATATATTTT; CDR3aa: CASSYQDYIGTIYF